This T cell receptor beta chain originates from a study of T cells after yellow fever vaccination. Findings and caveats of the study: Post-booster reappearance was seen for most primary-vaccination clones (roughly 97% CD4, 80% to 90% CD8). Abundant clonotypes from the bulk population could contaminate FACS-sorted repertoires.

The study made its TCR cDNA through 5'RACE template switching. That step introduced a universal primer site along with UMIs. Using its own MiXCR run on the 5' RACE reads, TCRdb lists one record per CDR3 protein. The sample yields about 240,000 distinct CDR3 sequences, more than 3.5% seen once. The table lists this clonotype with many counts. Its antigen is unidentified. V was clipped by 2 bases and J by 5 bases; unmatched bases: 3. Germline assignment: CDR1 LGHNA and CDR2 YNFKEQ. The CDR3 is made up of 15 amino acids. The sequence came from a man aged 18 to 29 who received the YFV17D yellow fever vaccine. V and J are TRBV4-2 and TRBJ1-4, with TRBD1 matching over 9 bases. The sequenced sample was PBMCs, obtained 15 days after the yellow fever booster vaccination. CDR3 nucleotides: TGTGCCAGCAGCCAAACAGGGGGCATGAATGAAAAACTGTTTTTT. Amino acid sequence: CASSQTGGMNEKLFF.